This T cell receptor (beta chain) was captured in a study of blood T cell repertoires in COVID-19. Clones were sequenced by immunoSEQ multiplex PCR, and TCRdb holds only the in-frame ones, with some missing. The repertoire holds over 300,000 clones, with 89% as singletons. V was trimmed by 7 bases and J by 9 bases, leaving 10 bases between them. The CDR3 extends over 11 amino acids. This receptor was identified in a man younger than 30 who had recovered from COVID-19. The chain couples TRBV12-3 or TRBV12-4 to TRBJ2-1; D possibly corresponds to TRBD2 (5 bases). Source material: peripheral blood. CDR3 amino acids: CASKLGLEQFF. CDR3 DNA sequence: TGTGCCAGCAAACTCGGACTTGAGCAGTTCTTC.